Listed below are T cell receptor beta chains from one sample, sequenced in a study of shared clonotypes between healthy human individuals. This table comes from immunoSEQ multiplex PCR, and its TCRdb copy is limited to in-frame clones, with some not included. Of a few hundred thousand clones listed, roughly 97% are singletons. Sequenced: naive CD4+ T cells sorted from blood. The receptor source for this set is a woman in her 30s in good health. Each CDR3 is given with its conserved first and last residue. A D gene is named only where the DNA matches it firmly. Some rows have no size entry. The others give once, few or many, or a class for an expanded clone.

TGTGCCACCAGCACTTACGGGCAGGTCAAAAACATTCAGTACTTC,CATSTYGQVKNIQYF,TRBJ2-4,.,.,TRBV15
TGTGCCAGCAGCTTAGTTACGGTGAGGGCGGGATCGAACACCGGGGAGCTGTTTTTT,CASSLVTVRAGSNTGELFF,TRBJ2-2,.,.,TRBV11-2
TGCAGTGCTAGAAACTACGAGCAGTACTTC,CSARNYEQYF,TRBJ2-7,.,.,TRBV20-1
TGCGCCAGCAGCCAAGGGCAATCCAGGAAAAGGGGTGGCTACACCTTC,CASSQGQSRKRGGYTF,TRBJ1-2,.,.,TRBV4-1
TGCGCCAGCAGCGAGACAGGGGTTTACAATGAGCAGTTCTTC,CASSETGVYNEQFF,TRBJ2-1,.,TRBD1,TRBV5-1
TGTGCCAGCAGCGCCGGGACAGGGAATGCTAACTATGGCTACACCTTC,CASSAGTGNANYGYTF,TRBJ1-2,once,TRBD1,TRBV27
TGTGCCAGCAGTAAAACCCGGACTAGCCGCGAGCAGTACTTC,CASSKTRTSREQYF,TRBJ2-7,.,TRBD2,TRBV25-1
TGTGCCAGCAGACAGGGAGGCAATCAGCCCCAGCATTTT,CASRQGGNQPQHF,TRBJ1-5,.,.,TRBV28
TGTGCCAGTAGGCCTCGACAGGGGCCGCAGAACAATGAGCAGTTCTTC,CASRPRQGPQNNEQFF,TRBJ2-1,.,TRBD1,TRBV19
TGTGCCACCAGCCCGCGTGGGACTAATGAAAAACTGTTTTTT,CATSPRGTNEKLFF,TRBJ1-4,.,.,TRBV15
TGTGCCAGCAGTTTTTTCAGGGGAAAACTGTTTTTT,CASSFFRGKLFF,TRBJ1-4,.,.,TRBV28